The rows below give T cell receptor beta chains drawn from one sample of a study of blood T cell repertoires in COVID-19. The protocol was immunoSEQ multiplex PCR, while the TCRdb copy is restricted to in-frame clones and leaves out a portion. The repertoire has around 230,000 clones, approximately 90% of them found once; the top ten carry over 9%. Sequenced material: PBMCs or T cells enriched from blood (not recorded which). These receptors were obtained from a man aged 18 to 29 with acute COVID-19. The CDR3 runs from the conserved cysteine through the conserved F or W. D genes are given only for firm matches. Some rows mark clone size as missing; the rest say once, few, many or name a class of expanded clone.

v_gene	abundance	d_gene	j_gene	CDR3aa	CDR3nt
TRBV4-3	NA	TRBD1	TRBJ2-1	CASSPPGQGDEQFF	TGCGCCAGCAGCCCACCGGGACAGGGGGATGAGCAGTTCTTC
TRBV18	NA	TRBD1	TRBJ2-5	CASSPTPTGALETQYF	TGTGCCAGCTCACCCACCCCGACAGGGGCGTTGGAGACCCAGTACTTC
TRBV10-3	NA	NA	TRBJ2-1	CAISVSVLYNEQFF	TGTGCCATCAGTGTTTCCGTCTTATACAATGAGCAGTTCTTC
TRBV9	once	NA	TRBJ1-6	CASSVGQANSPLHF	TGTGCCAGCAGCGTAGGGCAGGCTAATTCACCCCTCCACTTT
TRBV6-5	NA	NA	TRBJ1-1	CASSYVGGHTEAFF	TGTGCCAGCAGTTACGTCGGGGGGCACACTGAAGCTTTCTTT
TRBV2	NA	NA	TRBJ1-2	CASNPSEGDYGYTF	TGTGCCAGCAATCCGAGCGAGGGTGACTATGGCTACACCTTC
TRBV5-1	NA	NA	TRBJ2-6	CASSGSGAGANVLTF	TGCGCCAGCAGCGGGTCGGGGGCTGGGGCCAACGTCCTGACTTTC
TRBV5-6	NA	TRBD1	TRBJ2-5	CASSLATGEGETQYF	TGTGCCAGCAGCCTGGCGACAGGGGAAGGAGAGACCCAGTACTTC
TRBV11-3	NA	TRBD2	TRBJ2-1	CASSLARRKASGSNEQFF	TGTGCCAGCAGCTTAGCCCGAAGGAAGGCTAGCGGGAGCAATGAGCAGTTCTTC
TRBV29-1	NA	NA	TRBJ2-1	CSARDTDNEQFF	TGCAGCGCCCGGGACACAGACAATGAGCAGTTCTTC
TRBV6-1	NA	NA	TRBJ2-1	CASSAASGHGGPPYYNEQFF	TGTGCCAGCAGTGCCGCCTCGGGACACGGGGGGCCCCCTTACTACAATGAGCAGTTCTTC
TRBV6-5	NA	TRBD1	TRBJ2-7	CASRLTGTDEQYF	TGTGCCAGCAGATTGACAGGGACGGACGAGCAGTACTTC
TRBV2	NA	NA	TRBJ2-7	CASSATSSYEQYF	TGTGCCAGCAGTGCGACTTCCTCCTACGAGCAGTACTTC
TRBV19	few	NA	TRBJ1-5	CASSTGVQPQHF	TGTGCCAGTAGTACGGGGGTCCAGCCCCAGCATTTT
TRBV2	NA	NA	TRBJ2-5	CACGPREKTQYF	TGTGCCTGCGGACCTAGGGAGAAGACCCAGTACTTC
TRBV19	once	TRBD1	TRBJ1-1	CASRTGETEAFF	TGTGCCAGTAGGACAGGGGAGACTGAAGCTTTCTTT
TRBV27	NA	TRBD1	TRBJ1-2	CASTTDRGVGGYTF	TGTGCCAGCACCACAGACAGGGGAGTTGGTGGCTACACCTTC
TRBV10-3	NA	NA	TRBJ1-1	CAISESSGYTEAFF	TGTGCCATCAGTGAGTCGAGCGGTTACACTGAAGCTTTCTTT
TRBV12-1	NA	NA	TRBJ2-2	CASSSNRDSNTGELFF	TGTGCCAGCAGCTCAAACAGGGATTCGAACACCGGGGAGCTGTTTTTT
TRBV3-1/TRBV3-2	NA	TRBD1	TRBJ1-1	CASSQDRGGFAFF	TGTGCCAGCAGCCAGGACAGGGGGGGTTTTGCTTTCTTT
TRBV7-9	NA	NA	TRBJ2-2	CASSLTTGELFF	TGTGCCAGCAGCTTAACTACCGGGGAGCTGTTTTTT
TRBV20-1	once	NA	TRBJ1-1	CSARADIWAFF	TGCAGTGCTAGGGCAGACATTTGGGCTTTCTTT
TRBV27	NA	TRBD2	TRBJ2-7	CASSPYTSGRIHEQYF	TGTGCCAGCAGTCCCTACACTAGCGGGAGAATCCACGAGCAGTACTTC
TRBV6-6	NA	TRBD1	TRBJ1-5	CASKNQRTGNQPQHF	TGTGCCAGCAAAAACCAGAGGACAGGGAATCAGCCCCAGCATTTT
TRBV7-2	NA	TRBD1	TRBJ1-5	CASSLGTGRNQPQHF	TGTGCCAGCAGCTTGGGGACAGGCCGTAATCAGCCCCAGCATTTT
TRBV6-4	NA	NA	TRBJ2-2	CASSEGSPGELFF	TGTGCCAGCAGTGAAGGGAGTCCCGGGGAGCTGTTTTTT
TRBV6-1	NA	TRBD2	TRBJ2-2	CASSEEWWVSGSDDTGELFF	TGTGCCAGCAGTGAAGAGTGGTGGGTTAGCGGGAGCGATGACACCGGGGAGCTGTTTTTT
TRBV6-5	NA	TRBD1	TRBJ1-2	CALGQGIFGYTF	TGTGCCTTGGGACAGGGAATTTTTGGCTACACCTTC
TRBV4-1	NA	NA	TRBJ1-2	CASSQAQTEFYGYTF	TGCGCCAGCAGCCAAGCACAGACGGAATTCTATGGCTACACCTTC
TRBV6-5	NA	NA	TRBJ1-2	CASTPQGNYGYTF	TGTGCCAGCACCCCCCAGGGTAACTATGGCTACACCTTC
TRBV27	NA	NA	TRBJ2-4	CASSSAGALAKNIQYF	TGTGCCAGCAGTTCTGCAGGGGCCCTAGCCAAAAACATTCAGTACTTC
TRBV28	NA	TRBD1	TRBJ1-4	CASSHLGQGDWSNEKLFF	TGTGCCAGCAGTCACCTCGGACAGGGAGATTGGTCTAATGAAAAACTGTTTTTT
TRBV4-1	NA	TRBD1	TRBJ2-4	CASSQDRGQGRFKNIQYF	TGCGCCAGCAGCCAAGATCGGGGACAGGGGAGATTCAAAAACATTCAGTACTTC
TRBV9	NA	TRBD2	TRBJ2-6	CASQAGGISGANVLTF	TGTGCCAGCCAGGCCGGGGGGATTTCTGGGGCCAACGTCCTGACTTTC
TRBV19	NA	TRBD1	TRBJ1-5	CASSSSPRTGPEPQHF	TGTGCCAGTAGTTCCTCCCCCAGGACAGGTCCGGAGCCCCAGCATTTT
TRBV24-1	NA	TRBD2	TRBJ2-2	CATSDPGLAGPTGELFF	TGTGCCACCAGTGACCCCGGACTAGCGGGACCCACCGGGGAGCTGTTTTTT
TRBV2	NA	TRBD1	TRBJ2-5	CASRTKLTGRETQYF	TGTGCCAGCCGGACCAAATTGACAGGGCGAGAGACCCAGTACTTC
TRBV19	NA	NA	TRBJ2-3	CASSMASRPTDTQYF	TGTGCCAGTAGTATGGCTAGCAGACCCACAGATACGCAGTATTTT
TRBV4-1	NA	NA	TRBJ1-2	CASSQDPPAGLNYGYTF	TGCGCCAGCAGCCAAGATCCTCCCGCAGGGCTTAACTATGGCTACACCTTC
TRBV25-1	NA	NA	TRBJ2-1	CASSANQGNEQFF	TGTGCCAGCAGTGCCAATCAGGGGAATGAGCAGTTCTTC
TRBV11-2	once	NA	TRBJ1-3	CASSYTGGGNTIYF	TGTGCCAGCAGCTATACAGGCGGCGGAAACACCATATATTTT
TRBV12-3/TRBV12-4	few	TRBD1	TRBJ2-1	CASSLGWDREIF	TGTGCCAGCAGTTTGGGGTGGGACAGGGAGATCTTC
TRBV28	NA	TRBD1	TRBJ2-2	CASSLGTGGALGELFF	TGTGCCAGCAGTCTGGGGACAGGGGGCGCCCTCGGGGAGCTGTTTTTT
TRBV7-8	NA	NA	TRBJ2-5	CASSHSRLGRRETQYF	TGTGCCAGCAGCCACTCTCGACTAGGTCGACGGGAGACCCAGTACTTC
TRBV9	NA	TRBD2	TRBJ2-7	CASGPTSFAYEQYF	TGTGCCAGCGGACCGACTAGCTTTGCCTACGAGCAGTACTTC
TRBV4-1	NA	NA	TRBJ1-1	CASSPPGIGRRRITEAFF	TGCGCCAGCAGCCCTCCCGGTATAGGGAGGAGGAGGATCACTGAAGCTTTCTTT
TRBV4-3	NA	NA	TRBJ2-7	CASSQDSQTGLHEQYF	TGCGCCAGCAGCCAAGATTCTCAGACTGGCCTCCACGAGCAGTACTTC
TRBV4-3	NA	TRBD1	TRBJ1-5	CASSQDLTTGGQPQHF	TGCGCCAGCAGCCAAGATCTCACGACAGGGGGCCAGCCCCAGCATTTT
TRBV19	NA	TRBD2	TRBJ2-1	CASSIDWGGVYNEQFF	TGTGCCAGTAGTATAGATTGGGGGGGAGTCTACAATGAGCAGTTCTTC